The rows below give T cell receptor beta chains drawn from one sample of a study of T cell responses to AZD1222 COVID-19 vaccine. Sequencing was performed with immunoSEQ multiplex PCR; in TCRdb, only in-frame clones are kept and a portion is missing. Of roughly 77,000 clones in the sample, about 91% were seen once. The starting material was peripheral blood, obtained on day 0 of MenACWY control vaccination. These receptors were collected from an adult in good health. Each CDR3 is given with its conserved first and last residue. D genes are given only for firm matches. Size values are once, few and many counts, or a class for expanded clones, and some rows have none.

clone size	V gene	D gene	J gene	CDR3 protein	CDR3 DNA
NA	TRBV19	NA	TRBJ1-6	CASKEVSYNSPLHF	TGTGCCAGTAAGGAGGTATCCTATAATTCACCCCTCCACTTT
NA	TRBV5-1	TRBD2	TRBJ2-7	CASSGGLAGGSYEQYF	TGCGCCAGCAGCGGAGGACTAGCGGGAGGCTCCTACGAGCAGTACTTC
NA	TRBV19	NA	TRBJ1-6	CASINFNSPLHF	TGTGCCAGTATTAACTTTAATTCACCCCTCCACTTT
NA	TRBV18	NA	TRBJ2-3	CASSPADTQYF	TGTGCCAGCTCACCTGCAGATACGCAGTATTTT
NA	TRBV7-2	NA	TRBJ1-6	CASSEQGGSPLHF	TGTGCCAGCAGTGAGCAGGGAGGGTCACCCCTCCACTTT
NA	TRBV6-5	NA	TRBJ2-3	CASKPSADTQYF	TGTGCCAGCAAACCGTCAGCCGATACGCAGTATTTT
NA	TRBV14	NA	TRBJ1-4	CASSLRRAGEKLFF	TGTGCCAGCAGCCTAAGACGCGCCGGTGAAAAACTGTTTTTT
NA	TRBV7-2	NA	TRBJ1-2	CASSLREAGYGYTF	TGTGCCAGCAGCTTGCGGGAGGCAGGCTATGGCTACACCTTC
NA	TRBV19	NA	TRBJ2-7	CASKDSQSVHEQYF	TGTGCCAGCAAGGACAGTCAAAGCGTCCACGAGCAGTACTTC
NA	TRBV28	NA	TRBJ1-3	CASSLDILSGNTIYF	TGTGCCAGCAGCCTGGACATACTCTCTGGAAACACCATATATTTT
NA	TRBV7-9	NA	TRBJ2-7	CASSLGAEPSYEQYF	TGTGCCAGCAGCTTAGGGGCGGAACCCTCCTACGAGCAGTACTTC
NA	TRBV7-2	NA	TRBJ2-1	CASSPWGGADVQFF	TGTGCCAGCAGCCCCTGGGGCGGGGCCGACGTGCAGTTCTTC
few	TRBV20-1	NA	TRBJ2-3	CSAGTQYF	TGCAGTGCGGGAACGCAGTATTTT
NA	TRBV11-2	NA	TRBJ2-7	CASSNGRAESSYEQYF	TGTGCCAGCAGCAACGGACGGGCGGAAAGCTCCTACGAGCAGTACTTC
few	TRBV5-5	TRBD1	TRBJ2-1	CASSLMGQGYNEQFF	TGTGCCAGCAGCTTGATGGGACAGGGATACAATGAGCAGTTCTTC
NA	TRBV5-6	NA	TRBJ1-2	CASSSSRGPNYGYTF	TGTGCCAGCAGCTCGAGCCGAGGGCCTAACTATGGCTACACCTTC
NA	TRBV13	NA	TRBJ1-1	CASSLEGRTSTEAFF	TGTGCCAGCAGCTTAGAAGGCAGGACTTCCACTGAAGCTTTCTTT
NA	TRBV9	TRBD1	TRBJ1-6	CASSVEGQGKNNSPLHF	TGTGCCAGCAGCGTAGAGGGACAGGGGAAGAATAATTCACCCCTCCACTTT
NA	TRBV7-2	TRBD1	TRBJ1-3	CASSLRGTGNSGNTIYF	TGTGCCAGCAGCTTACGGGGGACAGGGAACTCTGGAAACACCATATATTTT
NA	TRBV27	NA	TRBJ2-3	CASSLSSISTQYF	TGTGCCAGCAGTTTATCTAGCATCAGTACGCAGTATTTT
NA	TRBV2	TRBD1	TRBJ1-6	CASSESSDRGNSPLHF	TGTGCCAGCAGTGAATCCTCGGACAGGGGAAATTCACCCCTCCACTTT
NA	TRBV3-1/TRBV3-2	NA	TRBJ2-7	CASSHVGGSSYEQYF	TGTGCCAGCAGCCATGTAGGAGGGTCGTCCTACGAGCAGTACTTC
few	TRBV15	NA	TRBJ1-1	CATSRVGLGVNTEAFF	TGTGCCACCAGCAGAGTTGGTCTGGGGGTGAACACTGAAGCTTTCTTT
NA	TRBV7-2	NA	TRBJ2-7	CASSFAQGLYEQYF	TGTGCCAGCAGCTTTGCACAGGGTCTCTACGAGCAGTACTTC
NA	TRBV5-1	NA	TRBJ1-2	CASSPMPGDNNYGYTF	TGCGCCAGCAGCCCGATGCCGGGGGACAACAACTATGGCTACACCTTC
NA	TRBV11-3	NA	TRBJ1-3	CASSPGNSGNTIYF	TGTGCCAGCAGCCCGGGGAACTCTGGAAACACCATATATTTT
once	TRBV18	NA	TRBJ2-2	CASSPRDTGELFF	TGTGCCAGCTCACCACGGGACACCGGGGAGCTGTTTTTT
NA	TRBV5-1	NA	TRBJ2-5	CASSLSDRPTIGETQYF	TGCGCCAGCAGCTTAAGCGATCGGCCAACCATAGGGGAGACCCAGTACTTC
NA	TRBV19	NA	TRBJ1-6	CASTLVGEGSPLHF	TGTGCCAGTACCCTCGTTGGGGAGGGTTCACCCCTCCACTTT
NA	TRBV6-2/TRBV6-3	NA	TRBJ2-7	CASSYDQGWAYEQYF	TGTGCCAGCAGTTACGATCAGGGGTGGGCCTACGAGCAGTACTTC
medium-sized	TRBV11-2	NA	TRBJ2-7	CASSFGLGYEQYF	TGTGCCAGCAGCTTCGGACTGGGCTACGAGCAGTACTTC
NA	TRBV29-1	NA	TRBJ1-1	CSVFYIFPPEAFF	TGCAGCGTCTTTTACATATTTCCCCCTGAAGCTTTCTTT
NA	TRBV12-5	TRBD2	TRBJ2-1	CASGVGTSGSLNEQFF	TGTGCTAGTGGTGTCGGGACTAGCGGGAGTTTGAATGAGCAGTTCTTC
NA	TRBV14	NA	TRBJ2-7	CASSHRGRGPHEQYF	TGTGCCAGCAGCCATAGAGGCCGCGGGCCCCACGAGCAGTACTTC
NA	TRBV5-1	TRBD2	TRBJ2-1	CASSSTVAGGTYNEQFF	TGCGCCAGCAGCTCGACGGTAGCGGGAGGTACCTACAATGAGCAGTTCTTC
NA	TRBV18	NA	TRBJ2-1	CASSPPAGGNEQFF	TGTGCCAGCTCACCACCGGCCGGGGGCAATGAGCAGTTCTTC
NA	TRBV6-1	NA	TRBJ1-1	CASSDFKNTEAFF	TGTGCCAGCAGTGATTTCAAGAACACTGAAGCTTTCTTT
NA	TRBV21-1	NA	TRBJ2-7	CASGTRDYAYEQYF	TGTGCCAGCGGAACGCGGGACTATGCCTACGAGCAGTACTTC
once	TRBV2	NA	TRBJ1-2	CASSDTDNYGYTF	TGTGCCAGCAGTGACACAGATAACTATGGCTACACCTTC
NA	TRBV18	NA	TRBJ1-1	CASSPLGNEAFF	TGTGCCAGCTCACCACTTGGGAATGAAGCTTTCTTT
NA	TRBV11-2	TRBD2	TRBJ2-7	CASSKTSGVSYEQYF	TGTGCCAGCAGCAAGACTAGCGGGGTCTCCTACGAGCAGTACTTC
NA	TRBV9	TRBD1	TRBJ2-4	CASSRSPTGENIQYF	TGTGCCAGCAGCCGCAGTCCGACAGGGGAGAACATTCAGTACTTC
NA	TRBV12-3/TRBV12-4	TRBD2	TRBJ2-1	CATWGGNEQFF	TGTGCCACCTGGGGGGGAAATGAGCAGTTCTTC
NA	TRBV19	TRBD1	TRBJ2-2	CASRRTGTTGELFF	TGTGCCAGTAGAAGGACAGGGACCACCGGGGAGCTGTTTTTT
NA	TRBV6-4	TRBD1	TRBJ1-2	CASSDSRGTGHKVF	TGTGCCAGCAGTGACTCGAGGGGGACAGGGCATAAAGTTTTC
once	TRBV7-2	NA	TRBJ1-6	CASSLGLNSPLHF	TGTGCCAGCAGCTTAGGTTTGAATTCACCCCTCCACTTT
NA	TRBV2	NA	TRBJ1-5	CASSEARGFQPQHF	TGTGCCAGCAGTGAAGCCCGGGGGTTTCAGCCCCAGCATTTT
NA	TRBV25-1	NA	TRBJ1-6	CASEGWQAGDFNNSPLHF	TGTGCCAGCGAGGGATGGCAGGCCGGGGATTTTAATAATTCACCCCTCCACTTT
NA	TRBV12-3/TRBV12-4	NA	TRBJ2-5	CASSPEETQYF	TGTGCCAGCAGTCCCGAGGAGACCCAGTACTTC
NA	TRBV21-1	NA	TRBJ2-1	CASSKGTASSYNEQFF	TGTGCCAGCAGCAAGGGGACAGCTAGCTCCTACAATGAGCAGTTCTTC
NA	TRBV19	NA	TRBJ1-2	CASSIHLSPNYGYTF	TGTGCCAGTAGTATCCACCTATCTCCTAACTATGGCTACACCTTC
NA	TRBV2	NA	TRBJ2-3	CASSADRNTDTQYF	TGTGCCAGCAGTGCCGACAGGAACACAGATACGCAGTATTTT
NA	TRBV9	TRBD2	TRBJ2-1	CASSVGAGGLNEQFF	TGTGCCAGCAGCGTAGGAGCGGGGGGGCTTAATGAGCAGTTCTTC